This T cell receptor beta chain was profiled in a study of technical replicates of blood from a handful of donors. Profiled with immunoSEQ multiplex PCR; TCRdb holds only in-frame clones, not every one. The table records some 62,000 clones, about 89% of them present only once. Trimming removed 4 bases from V and 4 bases from J, with 10 bases in between. CDR3 length: 13 amino acids. CDR1 is LGHNA, CDR2 YNFKEQ, per germline. The sequence derives from a human donor in good health. Some clones in this sample may be carry-over from other donors' samples. Material for sequencing was PBMCs. J is TRBJ2-5 and V is TRBV4-2; TRBD1 might be the D (6 bases). The CDR3 region has the DNA TGTGCCAGCAGCCTGGGACAACGAGAGACCCAGTACTTC. The encoded protein is CASSLGQRETQYF.